The clone carrying this T cell receptor beta chain was seen a few times. These data belong to a study of T-cell memory formation after mild COVID-19. TCRdb reanalysed the 5' RACE reads using MiXCR and keeps one entry per CDR3 protein. This table holds about 360,000 distinct CDR3 sequences, around 14% found once. V was shortened by 1 base and J by 5 bases, with 9 bases between the two germline ends. From germline, CDR1 is SGHTA and CDR2 FQGNSA. The CDR3 totals 13 residues. The clonotype originates from a man in his late teens or twenties who had mild COVID-19 (a few samples of this study predate the infection). Cell type and time point are not known. The sample was PBMCs or a T cell subset sorted from them (not recorded which). The V and J genes are TRBV7-2 and TRBJ2-7, with unresolved D. CDR3 protein: CASSLVARNEQYF. Here the CDR3 DNA reads TGTGCCAGCAGCTTAGTAGCTAGAAACGAGCAGTACTTC.